A single sample gave rise to the 5 T cell receptor beta chains below, sequenced in a study of T cell responses to AZD1222 COVID-19 vaccine. Using immunoSEQ multiplex PCR, the repertoire was profiled, and TCRdb retains in-frame clones only, with some absent. The sample holds 150,000 to 200,000 clones, 85% to 95% seen once. Sequences were derived from peripheral blood, sampled 28 days after the second AZD1222 dose. These receptors all stem from an adult who received the AZD1222 COVID-19 vaccine.

The chain is built from TRBV7-8 and TRBJ1-1, with 8 positions matching TRBD1. CDR1 and CDR2 (germline): SGHVS, FQNEAQ. This CDR3 is 13 amino acids long. J lost 11 bases, V lost 5 bases, and 10 bases had no gene match. CDR3 nucleotides: TGTGCCAGCAGCCTGAGGACAGGGCGGAATGCTTTCTTT. Translation gives CASSLRTGRNAFF.

J is TRBJ2-2 and V is TRBV18, with 11 bases lining up with TRBD2. The CDR3 runs 17 residues. The germline gives CDR1 KGHSH, CDR2 LQKENI. Trimming removed 0 bases from V and 5 bases from J; junction bases left unmatched: 5. CDR3 loop: CASSPPFRTSGTGELFF. In DNA, the CDR3 is TGTGCCAGCTCACCACCGTTTCGGACTAGCGGGACCGGGGAGCTGTTTTTT.

The chain has TRBV6-5 and TRBJ1-2; TRBD1 is a possible D gene (5 bases). The CDR3 is 14 amino acids. The germline gives CDR1 MNHEY, CDR2 SVGAGI. Trimming stripped 6 bases from V and 7 bases from J, with 18 bases between. The DNA of the CDR3 is TGTGCCAGCAGCCTTGATCGGGGCAGAAGTGGCTACACCTTC. It translates to CASSLDRGRSGYTF.

The chain recombines TRBV7-9 with TRBJ1-3; D gene ambiguous. Germline V gene sequence: CDR1 SEHNR, CDR2 FQNEAQ (reference sequence). The CDR3 sequence is 14 residues long. The V end lost 5 bases, the J end lost 7 bases, and 15 bases lay between the germline ends. The CDR3: CASSPRTDPNTIYF. CDR3 coding DNA: TGTGCCAGCAGCCCGCGGACGGATCCTAACACCATATATTTT.

The chain carries TRBV18 and TRBJ2-1; D possibly uses TRBD1 or TRBD2 (5 bases each). V was pared by 3 bases and J by 0 bases, with 9 bases between. CDR3 length: 15 amino acids. Germline V gene data show CDR1 as KGHSH and CDR2 as LQKENI. The DNA of the CDR3 is TGTGCCAGCTCACCGGGGGTACTCTCCTACAATGAGCAGTTCTTC. As protein: CASSPGVLSYNEQFF. The variable domain in full, with the rest retrieved from reference TRBV18 and TRBJ2-1, is NAGVMQNPRHLVRRRGQEARLRCSPMKGHSHVYWYRQLPEEGLKFMVYLQKENIIDESGMPKERFSAEFPKEGPSILRIQQVVRGDSAAYFCASSPGVLSYNEQFFGPGTRLTVL.